A selection of T cell receptor gamma chains follows, all from one sample in a study of Vδ1+ human thymocytes. TCRdb re-processed the multiplex PCR reads via CATT. Here the sample spans approximately 20,000 gamma-chain clones, about 13% being singletons. The sequencing input was Vdelta1+ gamma-delta thymocytes from the thymus. Every receptor here comes from a child under three years old who had congenital heart surgery. Both conserved end residues are part of each CDR3. Expanded clones get a size class; other rows say once, few or many, or leave the size out.

size: -
J: TRGJ1/TRGJ2
V: TRGV9
CDR3: CALWEGPAFYYKKLF
DNA: TGTGCCTTGTGGGAGGGCCCCGCTTTTTATTATAAGAAACTCTTT

size: -
J: TRGJ1/TRGJ2
V: TRGV8
CDR3: CATWDRPQDYYKKLF
DNA: TGTGCCACCTGGGATAGGCCTCAGGATTATTATAAGAAACTCTTT

size: -
J: TRGJ1/TRGJ2
V: TRGV4
CDR3: CATWDESKEKLF
DNA: TGTGCCACCTGGGATGAGTCAAAGGAGAAACTCTTT

size: -
J: TRGJP
V: TRGV9
CDR3: CALWEVLGKKIEVF
DNA: TGTGCCTTGTGGGAGGTGTTGGGCAAAAAAATCGAGGTATTT

size: -
J: TRGJ1/TRGJ2
V: TRGV4
CDR3: CATWNGRNYYKKLF
DNA: TGTGCCACCTGGAATGGGAGGAATTATTATAAGAAACTCTTT

size: -
J: TRGJP2
V: TRGV5
CDR3: CATWDRLGGDWIKTF
DNA: TGTGCCACCTGGGACAGGCTGGGTGGTGATTGGATCAAGACGTTT

size: few
J: TRGJ1/TRGJ2
V: TRGV4
CDR3: CATWDEEKLF
DNA: TGTGCCACCTGGGACGAGGAGAAACTCTTT

size: -
J: TRGJ1/TRGJ2
V: TRGV8
CDR3: CATWDRKNYYKKLF
DNA: TGTGCCACCTGGGATAGGAAAAATTATTATAAGAAACTCTTT

size: medium-sized
J: TRGJ1/TRGJ2
V: TRGV9
CDR3: CALCYKGKLF
DNA: TGTGCCTTGTGCTACAAAGGGAAACTCTTT

size: -
J: TRGJP2
V: TRGV8
CDR3: CATWDKGSDWIKTF
DNA: TGTGCCACCTGGGATAAGGGGAGTGATTGGATCAAGACGTTT

size: -
J: TRGJ1/TRGJ2
V: TRGV5
CDR3: CATWDRLTSGYYKKLF
DNA: TGTGCCACCTGGGACAGGTTAACAAGCGGTTATTATAAGAAACTCTTT

size: medium-sized
J: TRGJ1/TRGJ2
V: TRGV5
CDR3: CATWDRRELF
DNA: TGTGCCACCTGGGACAGGCGCGAACTCTTT

size: -
J: TRGJP1
V: TRGV5
CDR3: CATWDRLATGWFKIF
DNA: TGTGCCACCTGGGACAGGCTTGCCACTGGTTGGTTCAAGATATTT

size: -
J: TRGJ1/TRGJ2
V: TRGV2
CDR3: CATWDGPSYYKKLF
DNA: TGTGCCACCTGGGACGGGCCTAGCTATTATAAGAAACTCTTT

size: -
J: TRGJ1/TRGJ2
V: TRGV4
CDR3: CATWNGPSNKKLF
DNA: TGTGCCACCTGGAATGGGCCTTCTAATAAGAAACTCTTT

size: few
J: TRGJP2
V: TRGV4
CDR3: CATWDVDWIKTF
DNA: TGTGCCACCTGGGATGTCGATTGGATCAAGACGTTT

size: few
J: TRGJ1/TRGJ2
V: TRGV5
CDR3: CATWDLRSYYKKLF
DNA: TGTGCCACCTGGGACTTGAGGAGTTATTATAAGAAACTCTTT

size: few
J: TRGJ1/TRGJ2
V: TRGV9
CDR3: CALWEAPNYYKKLF
DNA: TGTGCCTTGTGGGAGGCGCCGAATTATTATAAGAAACTCTTT

size: medium-sized
J: TRGJ1/TRGJ2
V: TRGV9
CDR3: CALWELSGKKLF
DNA: TGTGCCTTGTGGGAGCTTAGTGGGAAGAAACTCTTT

size: few
J: TRGJ1/TRGJ2
V: TRGV4
CDR3: CATLWAYYKKLF
DNA: TGTGCCACCCTTTGGGCTTATTATAAGAAACTCTTT

size: medium-sized
J: TRGJ1/TRGJ2
V: TRGV9
CDR3: CALWEVNKKLF
DNA: TGTGCCTTGTGGGAGGTCAATAAGAAACTCTTT

size: -
J: TRGJ1/TRGJ2
V: TRGV8
CDR3: CATWDRGYYKKLF
DNA: TGTGCCACCTGGGATAGGGGTTATTATAAGAAACTCTTT

size: -
J: TRGJ1/TRGJ2
V: TRGV4
CDR3: CATWNGLEKLF
DNA: TGTGCCACCTGGAATGGGCTTGAGAAACTCTTT

size: few
J: TRGJ1/TRGJ2
V: TRGV8
CDR3: CATWDCYYKKLF
DNA: TGTGCCACCTGGGATTGTTATTATAAGAAACTCTTT

size: -
J: TRGJ1/TRGJ2
V: TRGV4
CDR3: CATWDPLNYYKKLF
DNA: TGTGCCACCTGGGACCCCTTGAATTATTATAAGAAACTCTTT

size: -
J: TRGJ1/TRGJ2
V: TRGV9
CDR3: CALWEVQRFYYYKKLF
DNA: TGTGCCTTGTGGGAGGTGCAGAGGTTTTATTATTATAAGAAACTCTTT

size: -
J: TRGJ1/TRGJ2
V: TRGV4
CDR3: CATWDGPTYYKKLF
DNA: TGTGCCACCTGGGATGGGCCCACTTATTATAAGAAACTCTTT

size: -
J: TRGJ1/TRGJ2
V: TRGV3
CDR3: CATWDRPLSTRPNYYKKLF
DNA: TGTGCCACCTGGGACAGGCCCCTATCCACTCGTCCGAATTATTATAAGAAACTCTTT